This T cell receptor beta chain was captured by sequencing in a study of cytomegalovirus exposure and HLA in healthy donors (dated by TCRdb to the late 2010s). For the study in its entirety: An earlier analysis of several hundred of the donors reported roughly 300 Gb of sequence data and 117 million unique TCR beta sequences obtained from approximately 180 million T cells. About 280 gigabases of sequencing data and around 85 million unique TCR sequences made up an early release that covered 500 to 700 HLA-typed donors. An earlier analysis of 587 of the donors used high-throughput TCR beta sequencing to judge whether each TCR beta V gene segment behaved as functional or pseudogenic. All discovery cohort repertoires had been generated on a single sequencing platform. Using immunosequencing, the study profiled T cell repertoires from about 620 subjects and related those repertoires to cytomegalovirus serostatus. Among some 400 genotyped donors of the cohort, an average of roughly 240,000 unique TCR beta nucleotide sequences were sequenced per donor, roughly a sixth of them non-productive. Of the 300 to 500 genotyped donors, 75% to 85% were placed in the genetic ancestry cluster associated with self-reported Caucasian donors. A separate validation cohort of roughly 120 different subjects was used in addition to the roughly 700-subject first cohort. The study aimed to test whether cataloging public T cell receptors could reveal signatures of past pathogen exposure. HLA typing included class I and class II loci at four-digit resolution. A few DR-DQ haplotypes were treated as single units for association and clustering because of strong linkage in the cohort. A later genetic analysis used genome-wide SNP genotypes for about 55% of the 666 donors, treating that subset as a discovery cohort. In the later analysis, no new phenotypic data were used to find candidate immune exposures; instead, reliance was placed on TCR beta sequences and their occurrence across donors. A later analysis re-analyzed previously published TCR beta repertoires from 666 donors and added high-resolution HLA genotyping to study TCR occurrence patterns. Donor age, sex, ethnicity and CMV serostatus were compiled alongside the repertoire data. The study combined high-throughput TCR immunosequencing, statistical association of individual TCRs with disease status, and machine learning to predict cytomegalovirus infection status. Typing coverage varied by locus: roughly 629-640 donors for A, B, C, DRB1 and DQB1; some 520 for DQA1; around 610 for DPA1; approximately 450 for DPB1. Overall study results and their limits: Several of the top co-occurrence clusters appeared to be linked to parvovirus B19, influenza, CMV and Epstein-Barr virus, according to a later analysis. The sequencing pipeline was judged likely to have produced a cluster of highly shared sequence variants as a technical artifact. A later analysis associated 17,000 or so TCR beta sequences with specific HLA alleles at a false discovery rate of 0.05. The study listed approximately 150 TCR beta chains as associated with cytomegalovirus. Broadly in line with IMGT annotations, most TCR beta V segments showed up in productive rearrangements about 87% or about 30% of the time in an earlier analysis of approximately 640 of the donors. Linkage disequilibrium might explain the correlated functional status among segregating V segments, but an unknown experimental factor could not be ruled out. In vitro tests confirmed that a few of the cytomegalovirus-associated TCR beta chains recognize cytomegalovirus antigens. Most TCR sequences were seen in very few donors, while some public TCRs were found in many individuals. The 87-base-pair reads could not distinguish some IMGT-functional V segments, including TRBV6-2 and TRBV6-3, so those segments were excluded. The presence/absence analyses assumed that sequencing depth was roughly uniform across donors, and that assumption may not be true. In both the original and validation cohorts, the classifier was reported to diagnose cytomegalovirus status with high specificity and sensitivity. A later analysis found that most CMV-associated TCR beta chains appeared HLA-restricted, with HLA associations seemingly driven largely by CMV exposure. Only TCR beta chains were sequenced in this cohort, and the absence of alpha or paired-chain data limited detectable features. A later analysis found that HLA-associated TCR beta chains were more clonally expanded and had lower generation probabilities than equally common non-associated chains. The authors suggested that the approach could potentially be extended to other disease states and immunological phenotypes. In a later analysis, TCR association rates were found to vary across HLA loci, with the most associated TCRs seen for DRB1 alleles and the fewest for HLA-C alleles. Because HLA typing was missing for some donors at each locus, association tests included only the typed subset. A further reported finding was that TCR beta sequences accurately predicted the HLA-A and HLA-B alleles for most subjects in the first cohort. Immune exposure information for the cohort was limited to CMV serostatus. In a later genetic analysis, a missense DCLRE1C variant was associated with V-gene and J-gene trimming of TCR beta chains, and the association was replicated in an independent cohort. Over 15 rarely observed V segments, including chromosome 9 orphons, were excluded from the earlier analysis of several hundred of the donors because counts were too low. When HLA alleles, especially DR and DQ, strongly co-occurred, TCR associations were difficult to assign to individual alleles. Compared with the 666-donor mean, donors in an Asian-associated ancestry cluster had fewer N-insertions in productive TCRs, according to a later genetic analysis.

Counted from cysteine to phenylalanine, this CDR3 has 14 amino acids. CDR3 DNA is the only sequence kept; it has 42 bases, read in frame from the first base. The germline ends are 10 bases apart after V is trimmed by 1 base and J by 3 bases. From the germline V gene, CDR1 is SGHNT and CDR2 is YENEEA. Receptor amplification or capture employed the immunoSEQ multiplex PCR assay. A mixture of 60 forward primers for TCR Vbeta segments and 13 reverse primers for TCR Jbeta segments was used in the multiplex PCR. A multiplex PCR assay on genomic DNA amplified the CDR3 region of rearranged TCR beta genes. The Illumina HiSeq System was used to sequence the amplified TCR beta libraries as 87-base-pair reads. On the authors' methods: A later analysis counted tens of millions of unique TCR beta chains across the approximately 700 repertoires, and around 9.9 million of these chains were shared by at least two donors. Raw reads were error-corrected and collapsed into unique sequences by a nearest-neighbor algorithm in which closely related sequences were merged to remove PCR and sequencing errors. To assign V, D and J gene segments, CDR3 sequences were aligned to IMGT reference sequences. For a sequence to be retained, a match of at least six nucleotides was required to both a V gene segment and a J gene segment. Rearrangements were classified as productive when the CDR3 lacked stop codons and remained in frame with V and J, and all other rearrangements were classified as non-productive. Following IMGT convention, CDR3 was defined as the stretch from the second conserved V-encoded cysteine up to the conserved J-encoded phenylalanine. The earlier analysis of about 530 of the donors excluded any sequence lacking an unambiguous match to a single V gene segment. An earlier analysis of fewer than 650 of the donors classified V segments as functional when productive rearrangements were above 56.7% and as segregating when the standard deviation between donors was above 5%. A statistical classification framework was developed to diagnose cytomegalovirus status using the catalog of TCR beta chain sequences. A later analysis assigned V and J genes by comparing TCR nucleotide sequences with IMGT/GENE-DB human TR gene sequences. Using the TCRdist pipeline, a later analysis assigned CDR3 sequences along with most-parsimonious VDJ recombination scenarios. In a later analysis, every TCR beta chain was defined by the combination of its CDR3 amino acid sequence and its V-gene family, and reads without a unique V-gene family were dropped. As a way to deal with suspected cross-contamination and a sequencing artifact, a later analysis dropped hundreds of nucleotide sequences that were highly shared and had low generation probability. A later analysis calculated a clonal expansion index for each public chain from normalized within-repertoire ranks of inferred template counts. Generation probabilities in a later analysis came from a VDJ recombination model fitted to out-of-frame rearrangements, and those results were checked against IGoR. A later analysis scored TCR-TCR, TCR-HLA and TCR-CMV co-occurrence with hypergeometric tests, applying a repertoire-size bias correction to TCR pairs. In a later analysis, false discovery rates were estimated by permuting HLA or CMV assignments 20 times. In a later analysis, co-occurring TCRs were grouped using DBSCAN, and TCRdist sequence similarity was added for clustering within HLA-allele-positive subsets. Repertoires with fewer than 30,000 or more than 120,000 public chains, plus five repertoires with anomalous nucleotide sharing, were excluded from co-occurrence clustering. TCRdb obtained this table from immuneACCESS and retained in-frame rearrangements with V and J assigned. These tables miss some clones; where compared with another copy, unresolved V genes account for less than half of the shortfall, and the remainder is unexplained. V and J calls and clone size are those listed in that table; D and trimming were worked out from the DNA. The sample includes tens of thousands of clones, with 73% observed a single time. 5.4% of the sample goes to the ten largest clones.

In total, fewer than 750 healthy bone marrow donors made up the cohort. All cohort members were sampled while nominally healthy, although unrecorded immune exposures were likely present. The donor tested CMV seronegative and was one of the 352 seronegative cohort members. Every donor gave a peripheral blood sample, and the peripheral blood mononuclear cells from that sample were used for TCR beta sequencing. The Qiagen DNeasy Blood Extraction Kit was used to extract genomic DNA from the blood cell samples. This clone was seen only once. No antigen is known for it. No qualities accompany the bases; no much larger clone lies one base away. The identical CDR3 is also encoded by other nucleotide sequences in the sample.

Specimen: PBMCs. The chain joins TRBV11-3 to TRBJ2-7, with a tentative D gene TRBD2 over 5 matching bases. This sequence was found in a man aged 50 to 60 in good health and CMV-seronegative. CDR3 loop: CASSLASGSYEQYF. The DNA sequence reads TGTGCCAGCAGCTTAGCTTCGGGGAGCTACGAGCAGTACTTC.